The rows below give T cell receptor beta chains drawn from one sample of a study of T cells after yellow fever vaccination. TCRdb passed the 5' RACE reads through MiXCR, listing each CDR3 protein once. In the table there are roughly 320,000 distinct CDR3 sequences, approximately 12% of which are singletons. The sample consisted of CD4+ T cells sorted from PBMCs, taken 45 days after the yellow fever booster vaccination. The origin of the receptors is a man aged 18-30 years who received the YFV17D yellow fever vaccine. The CDR3 runs from the conserved cysteine through the conserved F or W. A D gene is named only where the DNA matches it firmly. Clone size is stated in some rows and not others, as once, few, many or a class when expanded.

many	NA	TRBV12-3/TRBV12-4	TRBJ2-7	TGTGCCAGCAGGGAACAGGGCTACGAGCAGTACTTC	CASREQGYEQYF
many	TRBD2	TRBV4-2	TRBJ2-3	TGTGCCAGCAGCCGGAAGACTAGCGGGGGAACAGATACGCAGTATTTT	CASSRKTSGGTDTQYF
NA	NA	TRBV28	TRBJ1-4	TGTGCCAGCAGTCAATTTGAAAAACTGTTTTTT	CASSQFEKLFF
many	NA	TRBV5-1	TRBJ2-5	TGCGCCAGCGGTCGGACGAGCGAAGAGACCCAGTACTTC	CASGRTSEETQYF
many	TRBD1	TRBV7-9	TRBJ2-3	TGTGCCAGCACCATGACAGGGGCAGATACGCAGTATTTT	CASTMTGADTQYF
few	NA	TRBV21-1	TRBJ1-2	TGTGCCAGCAGCAGTCGGCAGGGAATCTATGGCTACACCTTC	CASSSRQGIYGYTF
many	TRBD2	TRBV7-2	TRBJ2-1	TGTGCCAGCAGCTTGCGGGGGGGGCTCAATGAGCAGTTCTTC	CASSLRGGLNEQFF
few	NA	TRBV6-6	TRBJ2-3	TGTGCCAGCAGTACTCCCAGCACAGATACGCAGTATTTT	CASSTPSTDTQYF
NA	NA	TRBV29-1	TRBJ1-2	TGCAGCGTTGGTGCCCACCCCTATGGCTACACCTTC	CSVGAHPYGYTF
many	TRBD1	TRBV27	TRBJ2-5	TGTGCCAGCAGTCACAGGGGGCTGGAGACCCAGTACTTC	CASSHRGLETQYF
NA	TRBD2	TRBV7-9	TRBJ2-2	TGTGCCAGCAGCTTAACTCGGCTAGCGGAGAACACCGGGGAGCTGTTTTTT	CASSLTRLAENTGELFF
NA	NA	TRBV7-2	TRBJ1-6	TGTGCCAGCAGGCGAATGGGTTCACCCCTCCACTTT	CASRRMGSPLHF
many	TRBD1	TRBV5-1	TRBJ2-4	TGCGCCAGCAGCCCAGGACAGGGTTCGGGGGCCAAAAACATTCAGTACTTC	CASSPGQGSGAKNIQYF
NA	TRBD2	TRBV18	TRBJ2-3	TGTGCCAGCTCCGGGAGGGCGATCGGCACAGATACGCAGTATTTT	CASSGRAIGTDTQYF
NA	NA	TRBV7-9	TRBJ2-2	TGTGCCAGCAGCTTAGAGGCGTCAGGGACCATCATCACCGGGGAGCTGTTTTTT	CASSLEASGTIITGELFF
few	NA	TRBV6-6	TRBJ1-6	TGTGCCAGCTCCCCCCCAGAAAGCAATTCACCCCTCCACTTT	CASSPPESNSPLHF
NA	NA	TRBV7-2	TRBJ2-3	NA	CASSYTWAGGITDTEYF
few	NA	TRBV30	TRBJ2-7	TGTGCCTGGAGTGTACAGGGAGCGCCCGAGCAGTACTTC	CAWSVQGAPEQYF
many	NA	TRBV20-1	TRBJ2-3	TGCAGTGCTCCCCCCCCGGGACACTACACAGATACGCAGTATTTT	CSAPPPGHYTDTQYF
many	NA	TRBV7-2	TRBJ2-3	TGTGCCAGCAGCTTAGTTGTCGGGGCGGGGGATACGCAGTATTTT	CASSLVVGAGDTQYF
NA	NA	TRBV4-3	TRBJ1-4	TGCGCCAGCAGCCAAGAGTCCAGGACACATGAAAAACTGTTTTTT	CASSQESRTHEKLFF
NA	TRBD1	TRBV20-1	TRBJ1-5	TGCAGTGCCCTGGACAGGGGGGGGCCATATGGCAATCAGCCCCAGCATTTT	CSALDRGGPYGNQPQHF
many	NA	TRBV7-9	TRBJ2-7	TGTGCCAGCGCACAGACCTACGAGCAGTACTTC	CASAQTYEQYF
few	TRBD2	TRBV7-2	TRBJ2-1	TGTGCCAGCAGCACTAGCGGGGGGGCCTACAATGAGCAGTTCTTC	CASSTSGGAYNEQFF
NA	NA	TRBV4-3	TRBJ2-3	TGCGCCAGCAGCCAAGACCCGGGTACGCAGTATTTT	CASSQDPGTQYF
few	TRBD2	TRBV20-1	TRBJ2-3	TGCAGTGCTAGCGGAGGAGCGGGGTTGGATACGCAGTATTTT	CSASGGAGLDTQYF
NA	NA	TRBV30	TRBJ1-2	TGTGCCTGGAGCGGAAGGAGGGACGGCTATGGCTACACCTTC	CAWSGRRDGYGYTF
NA	NA	TRBV6-2/TRBV6-3	TRBJ2-5	TGTGCCAGCACCCCGCACCAAGAGACCCAGTACTTC	CASTPHQETQYF
few	NA	TRBV4-2	TRBJ2-1	TGTGCCAGCAGTCGGAGCGGGCTTTTCTCCGGAAATGAGCAGTTCTTC	CASSRSGLFSGNEQFF
NA	NA	TRBV5-5	TRBJ1-1	TGTGCCAGCAGCTTCCCCCCCACTGAAGCTTTCTTT	CASSFPPTEAFF
many	NA	TRBV12-3/TRBV12-4	TRBJ1-1	TGTGCCAGCAAACTAGACCCCCGGAGCACTGAAGCTTTCTTT	CASKLDPRSTEAFF
few	NA	TRBV20-1	TRBJ2-5	TGCAGTGCTAGTCCCCGGGGCCGGGGGGAGACCCAGTACTTC	CSASPRGRGETQYF
few	TRBD1	TRBV6-5	TRBJ2-3	TGTGCCAGCAGTAAGCGGACAGGCTTCGATACGCAGTATTTT	CASSKRTGFDTQYF
NA	TRBD1	TRBV6-1	TRBJ2-7	TGTGCCAGCAGTCCATCCGGACAGGGGTACTACGAGCAGTACTTC	CASSPSGQGYYEQYF
few	TRBD2	TRBV11-2	TRBJ2-1	TGTGCCAGCAGCTTGGCCGGGACTAGCAATGAGCAGTTCTTC	CASSLAGTSNEQFF
few	NA	TRBV14	TRBJ2-7	TGTGCCAGCGGGAACAGCTACGAGCAGTACTTC	CASGNSYEQYF
few	NA	TRBV6-2/TRBV6-3	TRBJ1-6	TGTGCCAGCAGTTACCAACGGGCCAGATATTCACCCCTCCACTTT	CASSYQRARYSPLHF
few	TRBD2	TRBV5-4	TRBJ2-1	TGTGCCAGCAGCTCTAGGACTAGCGGGGGGGCGGGTGAGCAGTTCTTC	CASSSRTSGGAGEQFF
many	NA	TRBV19	TRBJ1-5	TGTGCCAGTACGGACAGAAGGAATCAGCCCCAGCATTTT	CASTDRRNQPQHF
few	NA	TRBV25-1	TRBJ2-1	TGTGCCAGCAGTGAGGGAGCCTACAATGAGCAGTTCTTC	CASSEGAYNEQFF
NA	NA	TRBV4-3	TRBJ2-3	TGCGCCAGCAGCCAAGATAGGCAGACAGATACGCAGTATTTT	CASSQDRQTDTQYF
few	NA	TRBV7-2	TRBJ2-7	TGTGCCAGCAGCTCCGAAACCCGGGACTCGAGCTACGAGCAGTACTTC	CASSSETRDSSYEQYF
many	NA	TRBV6-5	TRBJ2-1	TGTGCCAGCAAAACGGGGACCCTGGGGCCCTACAATGAGCAGTTCTTC	CASKTGTLGPYNEQFF
few	TRBD1	TRBV7-9	TRBJ1-3	TGTGCCAGCAGCTCATTTAAGCGGACAGGGGGCTTCTTCGGAAACACCATATATTTT	CASSSFKRTGGFFGNTIYF
NA	NA	TRBV2	TRBJ1-5	TGTGCCAGCAGCGCAGAGGGGGGCTGGCAGCCCCAGCATTTT	CASSAEGGWQPQHF